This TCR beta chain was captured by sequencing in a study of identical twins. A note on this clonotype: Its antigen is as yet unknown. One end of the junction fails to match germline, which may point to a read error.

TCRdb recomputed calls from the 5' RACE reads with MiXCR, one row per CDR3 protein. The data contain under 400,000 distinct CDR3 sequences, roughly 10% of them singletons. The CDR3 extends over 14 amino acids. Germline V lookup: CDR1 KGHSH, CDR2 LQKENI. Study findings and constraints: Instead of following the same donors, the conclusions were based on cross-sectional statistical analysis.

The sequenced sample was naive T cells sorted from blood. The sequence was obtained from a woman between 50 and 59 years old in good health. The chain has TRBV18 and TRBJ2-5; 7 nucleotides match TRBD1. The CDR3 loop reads CASSPETGQETRYF. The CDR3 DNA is TGTGCCAGCTCACCGGAGACAGGGCAAGAGACCCGGTACTTC.